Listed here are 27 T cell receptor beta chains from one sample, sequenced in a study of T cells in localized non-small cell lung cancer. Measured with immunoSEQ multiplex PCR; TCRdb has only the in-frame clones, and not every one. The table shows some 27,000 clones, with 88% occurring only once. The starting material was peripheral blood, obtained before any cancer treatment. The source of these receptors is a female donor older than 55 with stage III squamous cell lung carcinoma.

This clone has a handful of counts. CDR3 bases: TGTGCCAGCAGCTTGGGCGGGGGCCAAGAGACCCAGTACTTC. This sequence encodes CASSLGGGQETQYF. V and J are TRBV5-6 and TRBJ2-5; 7 positions agree with TRBD2. Trimming removed 0 bases from V and 1 base from J; junction bases left unmatched: 0. The CDR3 runs 14 residues. Germline assignment: CDR1 SGHDT and CDR2 YYEEEE. Complete variable domain (other parts from reference TRBV5-6 and TRBJ2-5): DAGVTQSPTHLIKTRGQQVTLRCSPKSGHDTVSWYQQALGQGPQFIFQYYEEEERQRGNFPDRFSGHQFPNYSSELNVNALLLGDSALYLCASSLGGGQETQYFGPGTRLLVL.

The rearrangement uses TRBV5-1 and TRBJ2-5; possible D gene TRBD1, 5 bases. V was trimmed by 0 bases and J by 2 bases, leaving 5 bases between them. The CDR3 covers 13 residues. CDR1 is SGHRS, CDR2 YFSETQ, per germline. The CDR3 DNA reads TGCGCCAGCAGCTTGGGACAGCAAGAGACCCAGTACTTC. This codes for CASSLGQQETQYF.

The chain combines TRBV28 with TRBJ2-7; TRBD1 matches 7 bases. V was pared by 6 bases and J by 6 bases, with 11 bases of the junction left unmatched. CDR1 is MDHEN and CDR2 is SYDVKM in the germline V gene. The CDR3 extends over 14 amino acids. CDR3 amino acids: CASSQTGLYLEQYF. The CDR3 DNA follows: TGTGCCAGCAGCCAGACAGGGCTGTATCTCGAGCAGTACTTC.

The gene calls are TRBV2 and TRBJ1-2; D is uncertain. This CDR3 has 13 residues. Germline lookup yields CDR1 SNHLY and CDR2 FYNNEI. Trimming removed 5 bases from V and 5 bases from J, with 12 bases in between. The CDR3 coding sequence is TGTGCCAGCAGTCAAGGAGAGAATTATGGCTACACCTTC. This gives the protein CASSQGENYGYTF. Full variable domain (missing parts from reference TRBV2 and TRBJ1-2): EPEVTQTPSHQVTQMGQEVILRCVPISNHLYFYWYRQILGQKVEFLVSFYNNEISEKSEIFDDQFSVERPDGSNFTLKIRSTKLEDSAMYFCASSQGENYGYTFGSGTRLTVV.

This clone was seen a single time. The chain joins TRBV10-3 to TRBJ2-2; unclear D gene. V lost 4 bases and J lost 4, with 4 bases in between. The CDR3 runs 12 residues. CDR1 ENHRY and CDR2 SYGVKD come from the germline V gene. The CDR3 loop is CAISAFTGELFF. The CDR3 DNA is TGTGCCATCAGTGCTTTCACCGGGGAGCTGTTTTTT.

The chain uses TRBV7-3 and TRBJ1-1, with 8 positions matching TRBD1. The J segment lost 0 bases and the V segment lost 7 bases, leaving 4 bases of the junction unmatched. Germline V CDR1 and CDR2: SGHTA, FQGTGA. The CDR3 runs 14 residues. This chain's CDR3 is CASTGGLMNTEAFF. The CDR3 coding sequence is TGTGCCAGCACAGGGGGCCTCATGAACACTGAAGCTTTCTTT.

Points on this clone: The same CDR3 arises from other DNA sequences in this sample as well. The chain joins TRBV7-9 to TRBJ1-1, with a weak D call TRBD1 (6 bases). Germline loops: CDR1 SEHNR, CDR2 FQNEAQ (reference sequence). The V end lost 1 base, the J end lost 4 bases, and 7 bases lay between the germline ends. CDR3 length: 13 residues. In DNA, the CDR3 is TGTGCCAGCAGCTTAGAGGGGGGCACTGAAGCTTTCTTT. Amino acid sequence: CASSLEGGTEAFF.

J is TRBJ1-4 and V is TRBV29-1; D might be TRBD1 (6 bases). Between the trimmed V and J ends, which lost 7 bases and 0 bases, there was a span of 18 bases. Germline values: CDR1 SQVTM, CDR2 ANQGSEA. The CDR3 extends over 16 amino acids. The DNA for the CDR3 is TGCAGCGCGGACGGGGGCAGGAGAACAACTAATGAAAAACTGTTTTTT. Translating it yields CSADGGRRTTNEKLFF.

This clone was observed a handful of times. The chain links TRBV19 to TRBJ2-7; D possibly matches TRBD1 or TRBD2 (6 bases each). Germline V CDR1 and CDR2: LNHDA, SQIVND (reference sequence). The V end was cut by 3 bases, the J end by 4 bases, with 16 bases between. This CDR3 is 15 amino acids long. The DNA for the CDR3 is TGTGCCAGTAGTATCGGGAGTCAGGGGAAGTACGAGCAGTACTTC. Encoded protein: CASSIGSQGKYEQYF.

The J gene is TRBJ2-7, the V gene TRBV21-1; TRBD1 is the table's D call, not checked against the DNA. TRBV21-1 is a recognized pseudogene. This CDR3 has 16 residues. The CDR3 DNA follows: TGTGCCAGCAGCAAAGCAATCGTGGCAGGGTACGACGAGCAGTACTTC. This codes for CASSKAIVAGYDEQYF.

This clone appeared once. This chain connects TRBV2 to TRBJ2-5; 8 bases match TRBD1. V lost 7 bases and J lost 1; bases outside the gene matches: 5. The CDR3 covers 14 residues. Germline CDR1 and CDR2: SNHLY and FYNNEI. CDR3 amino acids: CASTPQGAQETQYF. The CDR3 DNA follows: TGTGCCAGCACGCCCCAGGGGGCCCAAGAGACCCAGTACTTC.

CDR3 sequence (DNA): TGTGCCATCAGTGAAGGACTAGCGGGGACACTAAAAAACATTCAGTACTTC. This encodes CAISEGLAGTLKNIQYF. The chain recombines TRBV10-3 with TRBJ2-4; TRBD2 agrees at 12 bases. This CDR3 contains 17 residues. Germline V gives CDR1 ENHRY, CDR2 SYGVKD. V shed 3 bases and J 4 bases; nucleotides not matched to a gene: 7.

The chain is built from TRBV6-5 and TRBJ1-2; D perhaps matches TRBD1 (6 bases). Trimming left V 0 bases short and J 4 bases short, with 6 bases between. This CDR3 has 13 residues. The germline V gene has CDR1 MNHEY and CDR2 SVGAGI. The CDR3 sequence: CASSYSRGYGYTF. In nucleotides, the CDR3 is TGTGCCAGCAGTTACTCCAGGGGCTATGGCTACACCTTC.

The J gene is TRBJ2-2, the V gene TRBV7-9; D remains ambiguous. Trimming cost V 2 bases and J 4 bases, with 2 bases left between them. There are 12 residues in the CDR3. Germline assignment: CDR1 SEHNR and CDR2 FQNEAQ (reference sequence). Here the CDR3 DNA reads TGTGCCAGCAGCTTAACCACCGGGGAGCTGTTTTTT. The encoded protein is CASSLTTGELFF.

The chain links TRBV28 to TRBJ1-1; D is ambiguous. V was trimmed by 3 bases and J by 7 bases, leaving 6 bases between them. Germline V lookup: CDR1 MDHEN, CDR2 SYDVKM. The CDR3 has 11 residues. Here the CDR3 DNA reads TGTGCCAGCAGTTTGGGCCTTGAAGCTTTCTTT. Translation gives CASSLGLEAFF. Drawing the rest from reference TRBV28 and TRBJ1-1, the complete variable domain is DVKVTQSSRYLVKRTGEKVFLECVQDMDHENMFWYRQDPGLGLRLIYFSYDVKMKEKGDIPEGYSVSREKKERFSLILESASTNQTSMYLCASSLGLEAFFGQGTRLTVV.

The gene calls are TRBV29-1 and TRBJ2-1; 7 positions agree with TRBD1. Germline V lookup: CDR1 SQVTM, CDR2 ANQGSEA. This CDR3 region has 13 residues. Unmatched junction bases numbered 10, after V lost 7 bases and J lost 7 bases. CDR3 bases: TGCAGCGGTATGGACAGGCAGGCAAATGAGCAGTTCTTC. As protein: CSGMDRQANEQFF.

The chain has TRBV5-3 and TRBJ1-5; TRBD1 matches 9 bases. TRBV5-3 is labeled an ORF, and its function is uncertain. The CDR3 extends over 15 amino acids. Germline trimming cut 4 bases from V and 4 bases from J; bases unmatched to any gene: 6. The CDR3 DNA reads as TGTGCCAGAAGCCTTCACAGGGGGCGAAATCAGCCCCAGCATTTT. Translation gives CARSLHRGRNQPQHF.

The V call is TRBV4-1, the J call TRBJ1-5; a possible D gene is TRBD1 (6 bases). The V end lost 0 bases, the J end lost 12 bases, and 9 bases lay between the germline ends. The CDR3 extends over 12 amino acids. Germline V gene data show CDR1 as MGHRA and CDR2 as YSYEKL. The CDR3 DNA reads TGCGCCAGCAGCCAAGATCAGGGGTTCCAGCATTTT. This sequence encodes CASSQDQGFQHF.

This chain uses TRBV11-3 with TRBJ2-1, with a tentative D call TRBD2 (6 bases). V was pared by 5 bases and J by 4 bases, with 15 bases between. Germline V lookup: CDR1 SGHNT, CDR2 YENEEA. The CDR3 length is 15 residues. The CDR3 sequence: CASSPRARGYNEQFF. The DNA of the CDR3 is TGTGCCAGCAGCCCACGGGCGCGGGGATACAATGAGCAGTTCTTC.

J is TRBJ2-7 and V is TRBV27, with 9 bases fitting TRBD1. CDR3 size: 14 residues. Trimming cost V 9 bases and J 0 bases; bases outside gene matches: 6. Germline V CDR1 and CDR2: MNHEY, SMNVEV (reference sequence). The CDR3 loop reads CASKQGAHSYEQYF. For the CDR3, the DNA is TGTGCCAGTAAACAGGGGGCACACTCCTACGAGCAGTACTTC.

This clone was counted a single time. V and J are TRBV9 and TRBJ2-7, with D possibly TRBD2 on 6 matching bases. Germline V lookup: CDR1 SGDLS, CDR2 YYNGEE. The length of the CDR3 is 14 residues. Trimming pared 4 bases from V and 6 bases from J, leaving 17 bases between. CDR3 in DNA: TGTGCCAGCAGCTCAACCTCCGGGGGTCGCGAGCAGTACTTC. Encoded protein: CASSSTSGGREQYF.

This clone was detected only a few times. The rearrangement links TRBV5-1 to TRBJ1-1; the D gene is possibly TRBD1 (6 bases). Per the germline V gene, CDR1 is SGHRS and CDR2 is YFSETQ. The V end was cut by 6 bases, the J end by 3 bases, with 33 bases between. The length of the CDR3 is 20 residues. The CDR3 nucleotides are TGCGCCAGCACTGATCCACGACCACAGGGTAATATTGGATCGGACACTGAAGCTTTCTTT. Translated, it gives CASTDPRPQGNIGSDTEAFF.

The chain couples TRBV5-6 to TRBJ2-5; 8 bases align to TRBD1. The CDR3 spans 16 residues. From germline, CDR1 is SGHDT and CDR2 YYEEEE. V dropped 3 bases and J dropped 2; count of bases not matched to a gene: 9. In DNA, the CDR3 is TGTGCCAGCAGCTCCCCGTACAGGGGGAGGCAAGAGACCCAGTACTTC. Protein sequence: CASSSPYRGRQETQYF.

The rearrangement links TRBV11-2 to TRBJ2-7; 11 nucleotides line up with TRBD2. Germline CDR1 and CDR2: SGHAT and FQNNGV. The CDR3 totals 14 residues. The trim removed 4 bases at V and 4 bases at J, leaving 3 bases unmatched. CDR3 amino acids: CASSSSSGRYEQYF. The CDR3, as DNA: TGTGCCAGCAGCTCCTCTAGCGGGAGGTACGAGCAGTACTTC.

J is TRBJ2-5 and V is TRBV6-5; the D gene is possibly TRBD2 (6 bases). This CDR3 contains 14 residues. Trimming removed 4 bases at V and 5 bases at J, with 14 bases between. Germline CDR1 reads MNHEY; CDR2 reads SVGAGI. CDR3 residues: CASSSTRLGETQYF. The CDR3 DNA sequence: TGTGCCAGCAGTTCGACTAGACTGGGTGAGACCCAGTACTTC.

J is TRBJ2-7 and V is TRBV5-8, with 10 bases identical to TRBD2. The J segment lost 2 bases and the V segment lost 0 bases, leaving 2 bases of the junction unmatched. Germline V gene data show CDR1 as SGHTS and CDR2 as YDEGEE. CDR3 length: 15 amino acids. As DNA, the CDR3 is TGTGCCAGCAGCTTGGGCCTAGCGGGGGCCTACGAGCAGTACTTC. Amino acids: CASSLGLAGAYEQYF.

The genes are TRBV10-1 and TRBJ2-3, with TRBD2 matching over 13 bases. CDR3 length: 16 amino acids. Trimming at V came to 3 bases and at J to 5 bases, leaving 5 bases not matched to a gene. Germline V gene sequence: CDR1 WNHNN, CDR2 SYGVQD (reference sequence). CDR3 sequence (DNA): TGCGCCAGCAGTGACCCGACTAGCGGGGGGAAAGATACGCAGTATTTT. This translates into CASSDPTSGGKDTQYF.